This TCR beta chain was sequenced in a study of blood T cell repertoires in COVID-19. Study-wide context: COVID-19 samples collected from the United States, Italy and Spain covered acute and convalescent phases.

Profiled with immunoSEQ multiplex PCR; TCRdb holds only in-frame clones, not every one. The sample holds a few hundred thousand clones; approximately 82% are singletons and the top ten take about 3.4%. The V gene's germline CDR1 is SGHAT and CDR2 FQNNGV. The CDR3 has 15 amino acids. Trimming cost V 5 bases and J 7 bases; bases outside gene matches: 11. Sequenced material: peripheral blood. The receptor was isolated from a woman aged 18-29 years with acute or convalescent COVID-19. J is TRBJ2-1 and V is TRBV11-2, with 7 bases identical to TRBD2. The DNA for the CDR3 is TGTGCCAGCAGCGTTTTTATGGCGGGAGTGAATGAGCAGTTCTTC. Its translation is CASSVFMAGVNEQFF.